The 32 T cell receptor beta chains given below trace back to one sample, sequenced in a study of beta chain features in type 1 diabetes. Points from the study as a whole: People with Type 1 diabetes carried modestly yet significantly shorter TCRB CDR3s in all four CD4+ subsets.

These receptors have no identified antigens. Reverse transcribing all isolated RNA meant expressed TCRB transcripts were sequenced. Sequenced by immunoSEQ multiplex PCR; TCRdb stores in-frame clones only, minus some. The table records more than 300,000 clones, around 12% of them present only once. The sample was naive CD4+ T cells from blood. The receptor source for this set is a woman between 18 and 30 years old with type 1 diabetes.

The chain recombines TRBV15 with TRBJ2-3; possible D gene TRBD2, 6 bases. Between the trimmed V and J ends, which lost 7 bases and 3 bases, there was a span of 20 bases. CDR3 length: 16 residues. From germline, CDR1 is LNHNV and CDR2 YYDKDF (reference sequence). The CDR3 loop reads CATTPPGLRGTDTQYF. As DNA, the CDR3 is TGTGCCACCACCCCCCCGGGGTTACGGGGGACAGATACGCAGTATTTT.

The chain carries TRBV18 and TRBJ1-5, with TRBD1 matching over 9 bases. Trimming removed 5 bases from V and 3 bases from J; junction bases left unmatched: 5. This CDR3 has 15 residues. Germline lookup yields CDR1 KGHSH and CDR2 LQKENI. The CDR3 loop is CASSSGQGINQPQHF. DNA for the CDR3: TGTGCCAGCTCATCGGGACAGGGCATCAATCAGCCCCAGCATTTT.

This clone was counted between two and nine times. This sequence joins TRBV7-2 and TRBJ2-5, with D possibly TRBD2 on 5 matching bases. Trimming removed 1 base from V and 5 bases from J, with 11 bases in between. From germline, CDR1 is SGHTA and CDR2 FQGNSA. The CDR3 is made up of 14 amino acids. The CDR3 protein is CASSLDKGGETQYF. The CDR3 region has the DNA TGTGCCAGCAGCTTAGATAAGGGCGGGGAGACCCAGTACTTC.

J is TRBJ1-1 and V is TRBV27, with D perhaps matching TRBD1 (5 bases). Germline V lookup: CDR1 MNHEY, CDR2 SMNVEV (reference sequence). The CDR3 consists of 14 residues. The germline V and J ends were trimmed by 7 bases and 4 bases, with 16 bases remaining between them. The CDR3 sequence is CASNLNGGLTEAFF. The DNA of the CDR3 is TGTGCCAGCAATCTAAATGGGGGACTCACTGAAGCTTTCTTT.

A few counts support this clone. This sequence joins TRBV12-2 and TRBJ2-5; the table names TRBD2, a call not compared with the DNA. TRBV12-2 is annotated as a pseudogene. This CDR3 contains 16 residues. The CDR3 DNA reads TGTGCAAGTCGCTTAGATCTAGCGGGGGGGCCAGAGACCCAGTACTTC. Translated: CASRLDLAGGPETQYF.

The rearrangement links TRBV30 to TRBJ1-1; the D gene is possibly TRBD1 (5 bases). V was clipped by 0 bases and J by 4 bases, with 12 bases between them. The CDR3 runs to 14 residues. CDR1 is GTSNPN, CDR2 SVGIG, per germline (reference sequence). CDR3 amino acids: CAWSVSRGITEAFF. CDR3 bases: TGTGCCTGGAGTGTAAGTCGGGGGATCACTGAAGCTTTCTTT.

This clone was detected a few times. V usage is TRBV19 and J usage is TRBJ1-1; D gene uncertain. The germline gives CDR1 LNHDA, CDR2 SQIVND (reference sequence). The CDR3 contains 14 residues. The V end was cut by 4 bases, the J end by 0 bases, with 9 bases between. The CDR3 reads CASSRTAVNTEAFF. DNA for the CDR3: TGTGCCAGTAGTAGGACTGCGGTGAACACTGAAGCTTTCTTT.

The chain uses TRBV7-2 and TRBJ2-1; the match to TRBD2 covers 9 bases. CDR1 and CDR2 from the germline V gene are SGHTA and FQGNSA. J was trimmed by 7 bases and V by 1 base; bases with no gene match: 5. This CDR3 comprises 15 residues. CDR3 nucleotide sequence: TGTGCCAGCAGCTTAGGCGGGAGGGGTTGGAATGAGCAGTTCTTC. Protein product: CASSLGGRGWNEQFF.

This clone was seen a handful of times. The chain has TRBV11-2 and TRBJ2-3, with D uncertain. The CDR3 spans 12 residues. V was pared by 4 bases and J by 6 bases, with 8 bases between. The germline V gene has CDR1 SGHAT and CDR2 FQNNGV. The CDR3 coding sequence is TGTGCCAGCAGCTCCGCGCTGGATACGCAGTATTTT. Translation gives CASSSALDTQYF.

The chain is built from TRBV18 and TRBJ2-1; D is perhaps TRBD2 (5 bases). The V end was cut by 0 bases, the J end by 15 bases, with 15 bases between. This CDR3 is 13 amino acids long. Germline values: CDR1 KGHSH, CDR2 LQKENI. DNA for the CDR3: TGTGCCAGCTCACCACCGGCCCGGGATAAGACGTTCTTC. Residues: CASSPPARDKTFF.

This clone was counted a few times. Within the sample, other DNA sequences also encode this same CDR3. The V call is TRBV5-1, the J call TRBJ1-1; maybe TRBD1 (5 bases). The germline V gene encodes CDR1 SGHRS and CDR2 YFSETQ. This CDR3 comprises 14 residues. V lost 4 bases to trimming and J lost 1 base, with 11 bases between them. CDR3 in DNA: TGCGCCAGCAGCCCTACCGGACAGAACACTGAAGCTTTCTTT. Its translation: CASSPTGQNTEAFF.

The chain is built from TRBV7-2 and TRBJ2-5; D not resolved. This CDR3 is 13 amino acids long. Germline V gene lookup returns CDR1 SGHTA and CDR2 FQGNSA. Trimming stripped 6 bases from V and 5 bases from J, with 13 bases between. The CDR3 is CASRPTARETQYF. The CDR3 DNA is TGTGCCAGCAGACCCACAGCAAGGGAGACCCAGTACTTC. The whole variable domain, filled in from reference TRBV7-2 and TRBJ2-5, reads GAGVSQSPSNKVTEKGKDVELRCDPISGHTALYWYRQSLGQGLEFLIYFQGNSAPDKSGLPSDRFSAERTGGSVSTLTIQRTQQEDSAVYLCASRPTARETQYFGPGTRLLVL.

This clone was observed a few times. The gene calls are TRBV7-9 and TRBJ1-1; D is perhaps TRBD1 (6 bases). With 4 bases removed from V and 4 bases from J, the gap between germline ends came to 13 bases. CDR1 and CDR2 from the germline V gene are SEHNR and FQNEAQ (reference sequence). This CDR3 has 14 amino acids. The CDR3 DNA follows: TGTGCCAGCAGCTGGGGGGGGGCTGGCACTGAAGCTTTCTTT. It is translated as CASSWGGAGTEAFF. Supplemented by reference TRBV7-9 and TRBJ1-1, the full variable domain reads DTGVSQNPRHKITKRGQNVTFRCDPISEHNRLYWYRQTLGQGPEFLTYFQNEAQLEKSRLLSDRFSAERPKGSFSTLEIQRTEQGDSAMYLCASSWGGAGTEAFFGQGTRLTVV.

The chain couples TRBV5-4 to TRBJ2-2; 8 nucleotides line up with TRBD1. Trimming took 4 bases from V and 1 from J; bases not matched to a gene: 3. CDR1 and CDR2 from the germline V gene are SGHNT and YYREEE (reference sequence). The CDR3 is 15 amino acids. CDR3 bases: TGTGCCAGCAGCAGACAGGGGAGGAACACCGGGGAGCTGTTTTTT. This translates into CASSRQGRNTGELFF. Full variable domain (remainder filled in from reference TRBV5-4 and TRBJ2-2): ETGVTQSPTHLIKTRGQQVTLRCSSQSGHNTVSWYQQALGQGPQFIFQYYREEENGRGNFPPRFSGLQFPNYSSELNVNALELDDSALYLCASSRQGRNTGELFFGEGSRLTVL.

This clone was detected only a few times. The J gene is TRBJ1-5, the V gene TRBV4-3; TRBD1 matches 7 bases. The trim removed 0 bases at V and 4 bases at J, leaving 6 bases unmatched. This CDR3 is 16 amino acids long. The germline V gene encodes CDR1 LGHNA and CDR2 YSLEER. In DNA, the CDR3 is TGCGCCAGCAGCCAAGACGGGCACAGGGGAAATCAGCCCCAGCATTTT. Its translation is CASSQDGHRGNQPQHF.

This chain connects TRBV7-2 to TRBJ2-3; D not resolved. With 2 bases removed from V and 6 bases from J, the gap between germline ends came to 6 bases. The CDR3 length is 12 residues. Per the germline V gene, CDR1 is SGHTA and CDR2 is FQGNSA. CDR3 sequence (DNA): TGTGCCAGCAGCTTACAGTGGGATACGCAGTATTTT. Protein product: CASSLQWDTQYF.

This clone appeared a few times. This chain connects TRBV5-1 to TRBJ2-1; 11 bases fit TRBD2. The CDR3 is made up of 15 amino acids. The junction had 5 bases not matched to a gene; V was cut back by 0 bases and J by 9 bases. CDR1 is SGHRS and CDR2 is YFSETQ in the germline V gene. CDR3 loop: CASSLDSGGAVEQFF. CDR3 sequence (DNA): TGCGCCAGCAGCTTGGATAGCGGGGGGGCAGTTGAGCAGTTCTTC.

The chain links TRBV9 to TRBJ1-1; D is unclear. CDR1 and CDR2 (germline): SGDLS, YYNGEE. The CDR3 contains 15 residues. The ends were cut back, 0 bases at V and 3 bases at J, with 12 bases in the middle. The CDR3 region is CASSVGAGGYTEAFF. The CDR3 bases are TGTGCCAGCAGCGTAGGGGCAGGAGGATACACTGAAGCTTTCTTT. Full variable domain (remainder filled in from reference TRBV9 and TRBJ1-1): DSGVTQTPKHLITATGQRVTLRCSPRSGDLSVYWYQQSLDQGLQFLIQYYNGEERAKGNILERFSAQQFPDLHSELNLSSLELGDSALYFCASSVGAGGYTEAFFGQGTRLTVV.

The V gene is TRBV9, the J gene TRBJ2-2; TRBD1 matches 11 bases. The CDR3 contains 15 residues. Germline CDR1 SGDLS, CDR2 YYNGEE. V gave up 3 bases and J gave up 6 bases; unmatched junction bases: 4. The CDR3 here is CASSGGGQGAGELFF. CDR3 nucleotide sequence: TGTGCCAGCAGCGGGGGGGGACAGGGGGCCGGGGAGCTGTTTTTT. Using reference TRBV9 and TRBJ2-2 for the parts outside the CDR3, the full variable domain is DSGVTQTPKHLITATGQRVTLRCSPRSGDLSVYWYQQSLDQGLQFLIQYYNGEERAKGNILERFSAQQFPDLHSELNLSSLELGDSALYFCASSGGGQGAGELFFGEGSRLTVL.

The chain is built from TRBV9 and TRBJ2-3, with 13 bases aligning to TRBD2. The junction had 5 bases not matched to a gene; V was cut back by 3 bases and J by 4 bases. The CDR3 loop spans 16 amino acids. The germline V gene has CDR1 SGDLS and CDR2 YYNGEE. The CDR3 DNA sequence: TGTGCCAGCAGCGCGGGACTAGCGGGACTTTCAGATACGCAGTATTTT. It specifies CASSAGLAGLSDTQYF.

This clone occurred a few times. This chain uses TRBV2 with TRBJ2-6; D is ambiguous. The CDR3 consists of 15 residues. CDR1 is SNHLY and CDR2 is FYNNEI in the germline V gene. The V gene lost 6 bases and the J gene lost 0 bases, with 9 bases spanning the gap. As DNA, the CDR3 is TGTGCCAGCAGCGACACCAACTCTGGGGCCAACGTCCTGACTTTC. Translated: CASSDTNSGANVLTF.

DNA for the CDR3: TGTGCCAGCAGTTTAGGCAGGGGGGAAGCTTTCTTT. Protein: CASSLGRGEAFF. The genes are TRBV28 and TRBJ1-1; 7 bases are shared with TRBD1. The CDR3 sequence is 12 residues long. V was pared by 2 bases and J by 8 bases, with 2 bases of the junction left unmatched. CDR1 is MDHEN and CDR2 is SYDVKM in the germline V gene.

This clone showed up just a few times. The chain combines TRBV30 with TRBJ1-2, with 7 bases fitting TRBD1. V shed 1 base, J shed 1 base, and the junction held 6 bases outside the gene matches. There are 15 residues in the CDR3. Looked up from germline, CDR1 is GTSNPN and CDR2 is SVGIG (reference sequence). For the CDR3, the DNA is TGTGCCTGGAGTGAACAGGGGCGTGGTAACTATGGCTACACCTTC. It is translated as CAWSEQGRGNYGYTF.

A few counts support this clone. The chain links TRBV27 to TRBJ1-1; D is unresolved. The CDR3 is 14 amino acids. V dropped 10 bases and J dropped 6 bases, with 21 bases sitting between them. Germline lookup yields CDR1 MNHEY and CDR2 SMNVEV (reference sequence). The CDR3 DNA follows: TGTGCCACCGGGGATCCCTGGTCCAACGCTGAAGCTTTCTTT. This encodes CATGDPWSNAEAFF.

The V call is TRBV29-1, the J call TRBJ1-1; possible D gene TRBD1, 5 bases. The ends were cut back, 5 bases at V and 0 bases at J, with 10 bases in the middle. The CDR3 has 13 amino acids. Germline CDR1 reads SQVTM; CDR2 reads ANQGSEA. The CDR3, as DNA: TGCAGCGTTTCCTTGACAGTGAACACTGAAGCTTTCTTT. Its protein product is CSVSLTVNTEAFF.

This clone was detected only a few times. The chain joins TRBV6-5 to TRBJ2-2; the D gene is possibly TRBD2 (6 bases). The CDR3 totals 15 residues. Trimming shortened V by 6 bases and J by 1 base, and 12 bases separated the two germline ends. Germline V gene sequence: CDR1 MNHEY, CDR2 SVGAGI. The CDR3 nucleotides are TGTGCCAGCAGAGACATAGCGGTGAACACCGGGGAGCTGTTTTTT. Encoded protein: CASRDIAVNTGELFF.

This clone appeared a few times. The rearrangement joins TRBV5-1 to TRBJ2-1; TRBD2 might be the D (6 bases). Per the germline V gene, CDR1 is SGHRS and CDR2 is YFSETQ. This CDR3 has 15 amino acids. V was cut by 5 bases and J by 3 bases, with 15 bases left in between. CDR3 bases: TGCGCCAGCAGTGACGGGACTCTCTTCTACAATGAGCAGTTCTTC. It is translated as CASSDGTLFYNEQFF.

V is TRBV6-4 and J is TRBJ2-3, with 9 bases lining up with TRBD2. Germline CDR1 MRHNA, CDR2 SNTAGT. This CDR3 region has 15 residues. The V gene end was trimmed by 3 bases and the J gene end by 1 base; junction bases not matched to a gene: 2. The CDR3: CASSEQRGGTDTQYF. The CDR3, as DNA: TGTGCCAGCAGTGAACAGCGGGGGGGCACAGATACGCAGTATTTT.

The gene calls are TRBV9 and TRBJ1-5, with D uncertain. Trimming removed 0 bases from V and 3 bases from J, with 10 bases in between. The CDR3 is made up of 15 amino acids. CDR1 and CDR2 (germline): SGDLS, YYNGEE. The CDR3 DNA reads TGTGCCAGCAGCGTAGTTGGCCAGGACAATCAGCCCCAGCATTTT. Its protein product is CASSVVGQDNQPQHF. Using reference TRBV9 and TRBJ1-5 for the parts outside the CDR3, the full variable domain is DSGVTQTPKHLITATGQRVTLRCSPRSGDLSVYWYQQSLDQGLQFLIQYYNGEERAKGNILERFSAQQFPDLHSELNLSSLELGDSALYFCASSVVGQDNQPQHFGDGTRLSIL.

This clone was counted only a few times. V and J are TRBV5-4 and TRBJ1-2, with a possible D match to TRBD1 (5 bases). In germline, CDR1 is SGHNT, CDR2 YYREEE (reference sequence). CDR3 size: 15 residues. V was trimmed by 2 bases and J by 1 base, leaving 12 bases between them. The CDR3 protein is CASSFQGTINYGYTF. The CDR3 DNA follows: TGTGCCAGCAGCTTTCAGGGCACGATTAACTATGGCTACACCTTC.

V usage is TRBV11-2 and J usage is TRBJ2-5; 7 bases are a match to TRBD1. The V and J ends lost 5 bases and 5 bases, in that order; junction bases with no gene match: 8. The CDR3 has 14 residues. Germline V gives CDR1 SGHAT, CDR2 FQNNGV. CDR3 bases: TGTGCCAGCAGCCCCCTCAGGGGACAGGAGACCCAGTACTTC. This encodes CASSPLRGQETQYF.

This clone was picked up a small number of times. The V call is TRBV4-2, the J call TRBJ1-4; TRBD1 matches at 9 bases. Germline CDR1 is LGHNA and CDR2 is YNFKEQ. The CDR3 length is 13 residues. With 6 bases clipped from V and 8 bases from J, the junction kept 4 bases outside the gene matches. The CDR3 sequence: CASRQGAREKLFF. The DNA for the CDR3 is TGTGCCAGCAGACAGGGGGCGCGGGAAAAACTGTTTTTT.